The T cell receptor beta chain described here comes from a study of blood T cell repertoires in COVID-19. Study-level background: In each case, the material was cDNA or gDNA derived from T cells, B-cell-depleted T cells, or PBMCs.

Trimming removed 3 bases at V and 2 bases at J, with 10 bases between. CDR1 MGHDK and CDR2 SYGVNS come from the germline V gene. The CDR3 sequence is 14 residues long. Participants were aged 18 to 89 years, lived in about two dozen US areas, and enrolled virtually. Repertoires were generated with immunoSEQ multiplex PCR, while TCRdb's copy carries only in-frame clones and drops some. The sample has 250,000 to 350,000 clones; roughly 90% are singletons. The chain carries TRBV25-1 and TRBJ1-1; D is ambiguous. Sequencing was performed on PBMCs or T cells enriched from blood (not recorded which). The TCR sequence derives from a woman between 18 and 29 years old who had recovered from COVID-19. CDR3 bases: TGTGCCAGCAGTGATTCCCGGGGTAACACTGAAGCTTTCTTT. Its protein product is CASSDSRGNTEAFF. The full variable domain, rest sourced from reference TRBV25-1 and TRBJ1-1, is EADIYQTPRYLVIGTGKKITLECSQTMGHDKMYWYQQDPGMELHLIHYSYGVNSTEKGDLSSESTVSRIRTEHFPLTLESARPSHTSQYLCASSDSRGNTEAFFGQGTRLTVV.